The 15 T cell receptor beta chains reported below all come from one sample, sequenced in a study of T cell repertoires in cytomegalovirus infection. MiXCR, applied by TCRdb to the reads, yields one record per CDR3 protein. The table includes 350,000 to 550,000 distinct CDR3 sequences, 30% to 40% detected once. Sequencing used PBMCs. The receptors derive from a human donor in good health (CMV status not recorded). Some clones in this sample may be carry-over from other donors' samples.

This chain links TRBV28 with TRBJ2-1, with unresolved D. The V end lost 5 bases, the J end lost 8 bases, and 13 bases lay between the germline ends. The CDR3 extends over 13 amino acids. Germline CDR1 reads MDHEN; CDR2 reads SYDVKM. CDR3 sequence: CASSVNEGYEQFF. In DNA form, the CDR3 reads TGTGCCAGCAGTGTTAATGAAGGGTATGAGCAGTTCTTC.

Remarks on this clonotype: This could be a read error, since a much larger clone is one nucleotide away. For the CDR3, the DNA is TGTGCCAGCAGCTTTATGCGGGGTTCTGAAGCTTTCTTT. Residues: CASSFMRGSEAFF. The chain couples TRBV7-6 to TRBJ1-1; D gene uncertain. This CDR3 is 13 amino acids long. Trimming pared 3 bases from V and 6 bases from J, leaving 11 bases between. Per the germline V gene, CDR1 is SGHVS and CDR2 is FNYEAQ.

This clonotype turned up a few times. A read error may account for a junction end that differs from germline. The chain is built from TRBV7-9 and TRBJ1-1; D remains unclear. Germline V gene lookup returns CDR1 SEHNR and CDR2 FQNEAQ (reference sequence). The CDR3 spans 12 residues. Here the CDR3 DNA reads TGTGCCAGCAGCATAGCAGGTTTTCGGGCTTTCTTT. Its protein product is CASSIAGFRAFF.

This clonotype has at least ten counts. This chain uses TRBV7-8 with TRBJ1-2; 11 bases fit TRBD1. After removal of 5 bases from V and 4 bases from J, the junction contained 9 bases not matched to a gene. This CDR3 comprises 16 residues. Germline CDR1 SGHVS, CDR2 FQNEAQ. The CDR3 sequence is CASSRDRGLPPYGYTF. CDR3 nucleotide sequence: TGTGCCAGCAGCCGGGACAGGGGGTTGCCCCCCTATGGCTACACCTTC.

This clonotype came up a few times. The V call is TRBV10-3, the J call TRBJ1-1, with 10 bases that match TRBD1. In germline, CDR1 is ENHRY, CDR2 SYGVKD. J lost 4 bases, V lost 6 bases, and 14 bases had no gene match. CDR3 size: 17 residues. Here the CDR3 DNA reads TGTGCCATCAGCTCGGGACAGGGGCCCGCTATTGGCACTGAAGCTTTCTTT. This gives the protein CAISSGQGPAIGTEAFF.

This clonotype has more than one count but fewer than ten. Mismatch with germline at one junction end may stem from a read error. The chain links TRBV4-3 to TRBJ1-2; D is perhaps TRBD1 (5 bases). The CDR3 covers 15 residues. Germline CDR1 and CDR2: LGHNA and YSLEER. The CDR3 DNA is TGCGCCAACAGCCAAGATCTGGGACTTTACTATGGCTACACCTTC. Its translation is CANSQDLGLYYGYTF.

This sequence joins TRBV29-1 and TRBJ2-3, with D perhaps matching TRBD1 (5 bases). Looked up from germline, CDR1 is SQVTM and CDR2 is ANQGSEA. This CDR3 is built from 13 residues. The V end lost 5 bases, the J end lost 2 bases, and 11 bases lay between the germline ends. CDR3 region: CSVRQGTTDTQYF. Here the CDR3 DNA reads TGCAGCGTTCGTCAGGGAACCACAGATACGCAGTATTTT.

J is TRBJ2-7 and V is TRBV30; the D gene could be TRBD1 or TRBD2 (5 bases each). The CDR3 is made up of 14 amino acids. Germline V gives CDR1 GTSNPN, CDR2 SVGIG (reference sequence). Trimming cost V 4 bases and J 2 bases, with 15 bases left between them. CDR3: CAWNRDGLPYEQYF. For the CDR3, the DNA is TGTGCCTGGAATCGGGACGGCCTTCCCTACGAGCAGTACTTC. Complete variable domain (other parts from reference TRBV30 and TRBJ2-7): SQTIHQWPATLVQPVGSPLSLECTVEGTSNPNLYWYRQAAGRGLQLLFYSVGIGQISSEVPQNLSASRPQDRQFILSSKKLLLSDSGFYLCAWNRDGLPYEQYFGPGTRLTVT.

This clonotype was seen once. The DNA of the CDR3 is TGTGCCAGTAGCGGACCTGGGACAGGGAATTACGAGCAGTACTTC. Amino acid sequence: CASSGPGTGNYEQYF. The chain links TRBV19 to TRBJ2-7; TRBD1 matches at 9 bases. The CDR3 runs to 15 residues. Germline lookup yields CDR1 LNHDA and CDR2 SQIVND (reference sequence). The V segment lost 6 bases and the J segment 4 bases; nucleotides outside the gene matches: 10.

Notes on this clonotype: At one end the junction does not follow the germline gene, possibly because of a read error. The gene calls are TRBV5-4 and TRBJ1-1; TRBD1 aligns across 11 bases. The germline V gene encodes CDR1 SGHNT and CDR2 YYREEE (reference sequence). This CDR3 has 18 amino acids. Written as DNA, the CDR3 is TGTGCCAGCAGCTTAGGGGGACAGGGGGGTCTGATGAACACTGATGCTTTCTTT. The encoded protein is CASSLGGQGGLMNTDAFF.

This clonotype was observed a few times. V and J are TRBV7-2 and TRBJ2-6; either TRBD1 or TRBD2 may fit D (6 bases each). The CDR3 consists of 17 residues. The V end lost 1 base, the J end lost 3 bases, and 13 bases lay between the germline ends. CDR1 SGHTA and CDR2 FQGNSA come from the germline V gene. CDR3 residues: CASSLGGALGGANVLTF. The CDR3 DNA reads TGTGCCAGCAGCTTAGGGGGGGCCTTAGGTGGGGCCAACGTCCTGACTTTC.

For this clonotype: This sequence may be a read error, since a much larger clone differs from it by one base. The rearrangement uses TRBV7-6 and TRBJ2-5; D unresolved. The CDR3 length is 14 residues. Germline V gives CDR1 SGHVS, CDR2 FNYEAQ. The CDR3 here is CASSVGLSQEIQYF. The DNA for the CDR3 is TGTGCCAGCAGCGTCGGCCTATCGCAAGAGATCCAGTACTTC.

This chain uses TRBV5-1 with TRBJ2-1, with 10 bases that match TRBD2. J gave up 8 bases and V 3 bases, and 8 bases lay outside the gene matches. The germline CDR1 and CDR2 sequences are SGHRS and YFSETQ. The CDR3 is 15 amino acids. The CDR3 region has the DNA TGCGCCAGCAGCTCCGGACTAGCGGTTTTCGATGAGCAGTTCTTC. Its protein product is CASSSGLAVFDEQFF.

Points on this clonotype: The junction departs from the called germline gene at one end, perhaps through a read error. The V call is TRBV20-1, the J call TRBJ2-1; D possibly corresponds to TRBD2 (5 bases). The CDR3 loop spans 14 amino acids. Germline CDR1 is DFQATT and CDR2 is SNEGSKA (reference sequence). The CDR3 loop is CSAGRSGLYNDQFF. The DNA of the CDR3 is TGCAGTGCTGGGCGGAGCGGTCTGTACAATGATCAGTTCTTC.

The table lists this clonotype with a few counts. This sequence joins TRBV6-6 and TRBJ2-5; a weak D match, TRBD1 (5 bases). V was clipped by 8 bases and J by 4 bases, with 14 bases between them. The CDR3 covers 13 residues. Per the germline V gene, CDR1 is MNHNY and CDR2 is SVGAGI (reference sequence). Written as DNA, the CDR3 is TGTGCCAGCGGTTCGTGGGGCTTAGAGACCCAGTACTTC. Amino acid sequence: CASGSWGLETQYF.